Listed below are T cell receptor beta chains from one sample, sequenced in a study of T cell responses to AZD1222 COVID-19 vaccine. Assay: immunoSEQ multiplex PCR; the TCRdb copy retains only in-frame clones and omits some. The repertoire holds roughly 150,000 clones, with approximately 90% as singletons. The sequencing here drew on peripheral blood, taken on day 0 of AZD1222 vaccination. These receptor sequences come from an adult in good health. Each CDR3 is given with its conserved first and last residue. Each record gives: clone size, D gene, V gene, J gene, CDR3 DNA, CDR3 protein. A D gene is named only where the DNA matches it firmly. Not all rows give a size; the values are once, few, many and, for expanded clones, a class.

>-|-|TRBV28|TRBJ2-6
TGTGCCAGCAGCCCGATCCCCTCCTCTGGGGCCAACGTCCTGACTTTC
CASSPIPSSGANVLTF
>-|TRBD2|TRBV9|TRBJ2-2
TGTGCCAGCAGCGGAACTAGCGGGAGCACCGGGGAGCTGTTTTTT
CASSGTSGSTGELFF
>-|-|TRBV7-9|TRBJ1-2
TGTGCCAGCAGCTTAGGGGGGTTGCACTATGGCTACACCTTC
CASSLGGLHYGYTF
>-|TRBD1|TRBV7-9|TRBJ1-2
TGTGCCAGCAGCTTAGACAGGGGGCCGGGCTATGGCTACACCTTC
CASSLDRGPGYGYTF
>-|-|TRBV18|TRBJ2-2
TGTGCCAGCACTCCGGCGGAGGTGAACACCGGGGAGCTGTTTTTT
CASTPAEVNTGELFF
>-|-|TRBV6-5|TRBJ1-6
TGTGCCAGCAGCCGACGCCGTAATTCACCCCTCCACTTT
CASSRRRNSPLHF
>-|TRBD2|TRBV12-5|TRBJ2-1
TGTGCTAGTGCCCCTCCGGGACTAGCGGGAGGGACCTACAATGAGCAGTTCTTC
CASAPPGLAGGTYNEQFF
>-|-|TRBV28|TRBJ1-5
TGTGCCAGCAGTTTAGAGGGGAGCTATAGCAATCAGCCCCAGCATTTT
CASSLEGSYSNQPQHF
>once|-|TRBV27|TRBJ1-5
TGTGCCAGCAGTCCAAGCCAGCCAAATCAGCCCCAGCATTTT
CASSPSQPNQPQHF
>once|-|TRBV21-1|TRBJ2-5
TGTGCCAGCAGCAAGAGTGAGACCCAGTACTTC
CASSKSETQYF
>-|-|TRBV5-8|TRBJ1-1
TGTGCCAGCTATTTAAGCGGAAAGGGAAAAAACCCTGAAGCTTTCTTT
CASYLSGKGKNPEAFF
>-|-|TRBV28|TRBJ2-7
TGTGCCAGCAGTTTGACGCAGGGCCCCTACGAGCAGTACTTC
CASSLTQGPYEQYF
>-|TRBD1|TRBV5-1|TRBJ2-1
TGCGCCAGCAGGTATGACAGGGGGCCCTACAATGAGCAGTTCTTC
CASRYDRGPYNEQFF
>-|-|TRBV19|TRBJ1-2
TGTGCCAGTAGTATCACACAAGCTCCTCGTCATGGCTACACCTTC
CASSITQAPRHGYTF
>-|TRBD1|TRBV11-3|TRBJ1-2
TGTGCCAGCAGCTCCCAGGGGGGGCGTGAAAGAACCACCTTC
CASSSQGGRERTTF
>-|TRBD1|TRBV12-3/TRBV12-4|TRBJ1-2
TGTGCCAGCAGCCCCCGGGACAGGTATGGCTACACCTTC
CASSPRDRYGYTF
>-|-|TRBV30|TRBJ1-1
TGTGCCTGGAGTGTAGCTGTAGCCGGTGAAGCTTTCTTT
CAWSVAVAGEAFF
>-|-|TRBV6-2/TRBV6-3|TRBJ2-5
TGTGCCAGCAGTTACTCGGCAGGGGGGGAGACCCAGTACTTC
CASSYSAGGETQYF
>-|TRBD2|TRBV19|TRBJ2-3
TGTGCCAGTAGTATGGGGAGCGGGACCCACCCAGATACGCAGTATTTT
CASSMGSGTHPDTQYF
>-|TRBD1|TRBV5-1|TRBJ2-7
TGCGCCAGCAGCTCGAACACGGGACAGGGGGGCGAGCAGTACTTC
CASSSNTGQGGEQYF
>-|TRBD1|TRBV27|TRBJ2-7
TGTGCCAGCAGTTTAGTCACAGGGGGCTCCTACGAGCAGTACTTC
CASSLVTGGSYEQYF
>few|TRBD1|TRBV9|TRBJ1-3
TGTGCCAGCAGCGAGGAGGGACAGGCTCGAAACACCATATATTTT
CASSEEGQARNTIYF
>-|-|TRBV7-2|TRBJ2-1
TGTGCCAGCACCCCCAATGGGTACTTGCCCTATGAGCAGTTCTTC
CASTPNGYLPYEQFF
>-|-|TRBV30|TRBJ2-3
TGTGCCTGGAGTGGGGACACCGCGGATACGCAGTATTTT
CAWSGDTADTQYF
>-|-|TRBV11-3|TRBJ2-7
TGTGCCAGCAGCTTATGGCGGACTTACGAGCAGTACTTC
CASSLWRTYEQYF
>-|TRBD1|TRBV6-5|TRBJ1-6
TGTGCCAGCTCAAAGGGGACAGGGGGATCACCCCTCCACTTT
CASSKGTGGSPLHF
>-|-|TRBV7-2|TRBJ1-6
TGTGCCAGCAGCTTAGGGGCCCGGTTGTTCCTTTATAATTCACCCCTCCACTTT
CASSLGARLFLYNSPLHF
>-|TRBD1|TRBV24-1|TRBJ2-5
TGTGCCACCAGTGATTTCCCGGACAGGGGAGAGGAGACCCAGTACTTC
CATSDFPDRGEETQYF
>-|-|TRBV9|TRBJ2-7
TGTGCCAGCAGCACCCACAGGGGGGGGTGGAACGAGCAGTACTTC
CASSTHRGGWNEQYF
>once|-|TRBV6-2/TRBV6-3|TRBJ2-1
TGTGCCAGCAGTTACTCGGCAGGGGGGAATCGGCAGTTCTTC
CASSYSAGGNRQFF
>-|-|TRBV11-2|TRBJ2-5
TGTGCCAGCAGCTTGAATAGGGAGACCCAGTACTTC
CASSLNRETQYF
>once|TRBD1|TRBV23-1|TRBJ2-1
TGCGCCAGCAGCCGGGACAGTAAGAAGACAGTCTTC
CASSRDSKKTVF
>few|TRBD1|TRBV18|TRBJ1-3
TGTGCCAGCTCGATTACGGGACAGGGCTCTGGAAACACCATATATTTT
CASSITGQGSGNTIYF
>-|-|TRBV5-4|TRBJ1-2
TGTGCCAGCAGCTTTGGAGGAAACTATGGCTACACCTTC
CASSFGGNYGYTF
>-|TRBD1|TRBV19|TRBJ1-4
TGTGCCAGTAGTATAAGTCTCGGACAGGGAGCGGAAAAACTGTTTTTT
CASSISLGQGAEKLFF
>-|TRBD1|TRBV27|TRBJ1-6
TGTGCCAGCAGTTCACGGACAGGAGCTAATAATTCACCCCTCCACTTT
CASSSRTGANNSPLHF
>once|TRBD2|TRBV11-3|TRBJ2-1
TGTGCCAGCAGCTTAGTCCCGACTAGCGGGAGCTCCTACAATGAGCAGTTCTTC
CASSLVPTSGSSYNEQFF
>few|-|TRBV24-1|TRBJ2-1
TGTGCCACCAGTGAAGGGGGGGCCACCTACAATGAGCAGTTCTTC
CATSEGGATYNEQFF
>-|-|TRBV20-1|TRBJ2-1
TGCAGTGCTAAACTCCCAAAGTTCTTC
CSAKLPKFF
>-|-|TRBV7-9|TRBJ1-3
TGTGCCAGCAGCTTGAGGGGGGACACACACACCATATATTTT
CASSLRGDTHTIYF
>-|TRBD2|TRBV5-5|TRBJ2-5
TGTGCCAGCAAACGAGGGACTAGCCAGACCCAGTACTTC
CASKRGTSQTQYF
>-|-|TRBV6-5|TRBJ1-6
TGTGCCAGCAGTAGACGATCTGAGGATTCACCCCTCCACTTT
CASSRRSEDSPLHF
>-|TRBD1|TRBV6-5|TRBJ2-1
TGTGCCAGCAGTCGCGGGACAGGGGGCCGGAATGAGCAGTTCTTC
CASSRGTGGRNEQFF
>once|TRBD1|TRBV7-3|TRBJ1-4
TGTGCCAGCAGCCCCTCCGGGACAGGGACTGAAAAACTGTTTTTT
CASSPSGTGTEKLFF
>-|-|TRBV11-3|TRBJ2-7
TGTGCCAGCAAGGAAGGGTGGGCGTCTTCCTACGAGCAGTACTTC
CASKEGWASSYEQYF
>-|-|TRBV6-4|TRBJ2-1
TGTGCCAGCAGTGCGGAGTCCGCCTACAATGAGCAGTTCTTC
CASSAESAYNEQFF
>-|-|TRBV7-2|TRBJ1-2
TGTGCCAGCAGCTTAGTGAGGCAGGCCCTAGGCTATGGCTACACCTTC
CASSLVRQALGYGYTF
>-|-|TRBV6-2/TRBV6-3|TRBJ2-7
TGTGCCAGCAGTCACCAGGGGTACGTATACGAGCAGTACTTC
CASSHQGYVYEQYF
>-|TRBD2|TRBV2|TRBJ2-1
TGTGCCAGCACCTCGTCGGTAGCGGGAGCAAATGAGCAGTTCTTC
CASTSSVAGANEQFF
>-|TRBD2|TRBV10-1|TRBJ2-3
TGCGCCAGAGGGGGGACTAGCGGCCCTAGCACAGATACGCAGTATTTT
CARGGTSGPSTDTQYF
>-|-|TRBV20-1|TRBJ2-1
TGCAGTGCTAGTGGGCTAAACAATGGGCAGTTCTTC
CSASGLNNGQFF
>-|-|TRBV6-4|TRBJ1-2
TGTGCCAGCAGTTACAACAGGCGCAGGGGTGGCTACACCTTC
CASSYNRRRGGYTF
>-|-|TRBV28|TRBJ2-7
TGTGCCAGCAGTTTGAATTACGGGACCTCCTACGAGCAGTACTTC
CASSLNYGTSYEQYF
>once|-|TRBV4-2|TRBJ1-1
TGTGCCAGCACCCCAGACCCAGGATATGAAGCTTTCTTT
CASTPDPGYEAFF
>-|TRBD1|TRBV10-3|TRBJ1-1
TGTGCCATCAGGCAGGGGGGCACTGAAGCTTTCTTT
CAIRQGGTEAFF
>-|-|TRBV2|TRBJ1-1
TGTGCCAGCAGTGAATCAAGTAGCCCCCACGCTGAAGCTTTCTTT
CASSESSSPHAEAFF
>-|-|TRBV15|TRBJ1-6
TGTGCCACCAGCAGAGATGGAGGGTTTCCAACCTATAATTCACCCCTCCACTTT
CATSRDGGFPTYNSPLHF